The source of this T cell receptor beta chain is a study of cytomegalovirus exposure and HLA in healthy donors. Study-level background: Among several hundred genotyped donors, around 82% fell in the Caucasian-associated ancestry cluster. Study conclusions and caveats: Donor immune exposure was known only as CMV serostatus. About 87% or about 30% of the time was how often most TCR beta V segments were productive, according to an earlier analysis.

CDR3 size: 14 residues. Per the germline V gene, CDR1 is MGHRA and CDR2 is YSYEKL. Deletions cut 0 bases from V and 4 bases from J, with 9 bases between. On this clone itself: As yet, its antigen is unknown.

Amplification used 60 Vbeta primers and 13 Jbeta primers. Here immunoSEQ multiplex PCR was the method, and the copy in TCRdb shows in-frame clones only, minus some. The specimen's table records about 87,000 clones. Whereas donors were nominally healthy upon sampling, unrecorded immune exposures were probable. This clonotype was obtained from a man in his forties or fifties in good health and CMV-seropositive. The rearrangement links TRBV4-1 to TRBJ2-5, with a tentative D call TRBD1 (5 bases). The sequenced material came from PBMCs. The CDR3 region is CASSQEDRAETQYF. The CDR3 DNA is TGCGCCAGCAGCCAAGAAGACAGAGCAGAGACCCAGTACTTC.